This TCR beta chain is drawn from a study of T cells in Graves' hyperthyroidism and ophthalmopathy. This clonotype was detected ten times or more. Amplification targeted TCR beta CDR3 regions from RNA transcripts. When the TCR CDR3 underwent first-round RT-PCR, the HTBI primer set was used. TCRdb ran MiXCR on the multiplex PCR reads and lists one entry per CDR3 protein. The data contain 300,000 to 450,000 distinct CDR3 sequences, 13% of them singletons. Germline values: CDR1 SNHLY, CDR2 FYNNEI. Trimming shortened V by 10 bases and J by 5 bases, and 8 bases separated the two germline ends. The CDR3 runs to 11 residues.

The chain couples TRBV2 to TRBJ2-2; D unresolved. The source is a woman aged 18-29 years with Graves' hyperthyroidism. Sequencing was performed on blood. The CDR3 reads CATLRTGELFF. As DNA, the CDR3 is TGTGCCACTTTACGAACCGGGGAGCTGTTTTTT.